Listed below are T cell receptor beta chains from one sample, sequenced in a study of OX40 agonist ivuxolimab in advanced cancers. The repertoire was sequenced with immunoSEQ multiplex PCR; TCRdb's copy has only in-frame clones and lacks some. Of some 98,000 clones listed, 87% are singletons. The sample in question was CD4+ or CD8+ T cells sorted from blood, obtained in a trial of the OX40 agonist ivuxolimab. The origin of the receptors is an adult with an advanced solid tumor such as melanoma, head and neck, liver or kidney cancer. Each CDR3 is given without its conserved first and last residue. Fields, in order: J gene, V gene, CDR3 protein.

TRBJ2-2,TRBV6-5,ASSYVADTGELF
TRBJ2-7,TRBV14,ASSQDHWGGPNSYEQY
TRBJ2-1,TRBV10-2,ARTEFSYNEQF
TRBJ2-2,TRBV6-4,ASSRGGQGAGELF
TRBJ1-3,TRBV7-6,ASSLESDQGGSGNTIY
TRBJ2-7,TRBV5-4,ASSLSGGFSSYEQY
TRBJ1-1,TRBV19,ASSIQGANTEAF
TRBJ1-2,TRBV12-5,ASALGGFGYT
TRBJ2-7,TRBV6-1,ASRGAAEQY
TRBJ2-7,TRBV5-5,ASSLALSGGNEQY
TRBJ1-5,TRBV27,ASSPKFVAEGDLYVQPQH
TRBJ2-2,TRBV7-9,ASSSGTGTAGELF
TRBJ2-7,TRBV6-5,ASLDPGTGDEQY
TRBJ1-5,TRBV29-1,SVMTGTGLGNQPQH
TRBJ1-2,TRBV4-3,ASSQDLGQGAH
TRBJ2-5,TRBV6-5,ASISPQGRSETQY
TRBJ1-3,TRBV5-6,ASSLVTDSGNTIY
TRBJ2-1,TRBV4-1,ASSQKGTSGQSSYNEQF
TRBJ1-1,TRBV5-1,ASSLAGQRENTEAF
TRBJ2-5,TRBV7-9,ASSSETQY
TRBJ2-7,TRBV19,ASSIGGRSYEQY
TRBJ1-2,TRBV5-1,ASSSAGTWGDGYT
.,TRBV11-2,ASSLVDPGYEQY